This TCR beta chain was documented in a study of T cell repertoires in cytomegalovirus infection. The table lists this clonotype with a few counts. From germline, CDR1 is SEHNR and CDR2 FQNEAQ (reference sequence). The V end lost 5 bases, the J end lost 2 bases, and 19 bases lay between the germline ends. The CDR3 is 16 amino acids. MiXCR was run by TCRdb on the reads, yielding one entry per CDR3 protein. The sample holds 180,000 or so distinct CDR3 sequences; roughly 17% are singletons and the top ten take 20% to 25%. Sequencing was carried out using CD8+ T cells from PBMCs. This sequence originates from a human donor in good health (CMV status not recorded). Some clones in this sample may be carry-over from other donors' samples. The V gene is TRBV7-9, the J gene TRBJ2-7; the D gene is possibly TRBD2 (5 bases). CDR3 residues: CASSAAEGPPAYEQYF. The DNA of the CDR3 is TGTGCCAGCAGCGCAGCAGAGGGCCCACCTGCCTACGAGCAGTACTTC.